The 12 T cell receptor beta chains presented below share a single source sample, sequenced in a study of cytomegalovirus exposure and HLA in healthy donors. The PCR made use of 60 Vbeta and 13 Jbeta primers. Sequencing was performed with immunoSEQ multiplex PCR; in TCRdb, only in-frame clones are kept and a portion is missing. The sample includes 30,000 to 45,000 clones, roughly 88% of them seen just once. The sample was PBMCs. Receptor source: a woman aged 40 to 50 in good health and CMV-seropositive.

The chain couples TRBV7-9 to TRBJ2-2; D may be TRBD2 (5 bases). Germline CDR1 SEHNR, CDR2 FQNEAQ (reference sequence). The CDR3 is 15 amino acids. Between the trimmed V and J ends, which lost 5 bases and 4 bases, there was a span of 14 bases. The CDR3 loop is CASSTLVEGTGELFF. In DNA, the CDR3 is TGTGCCAGCAGCACGTTAGTTGAGGGCACCGGGGAGCTGTTTTTT.

The CDR3 DNA is TGTGCCAGCATCGACAAAGACACTGAAGCTTTCTTT. Amino acid sequence: CASIDKDTEAFF. The chain has TRBV28 and TRBJ1-1, with D unresolved. Trimming cost V 7 bases and J 3 bases, with 9 bases left between them. The V gene's germline CDR1 is MDHEN and CDR2 SYDVKM. This CDR3 contains 12 residues.

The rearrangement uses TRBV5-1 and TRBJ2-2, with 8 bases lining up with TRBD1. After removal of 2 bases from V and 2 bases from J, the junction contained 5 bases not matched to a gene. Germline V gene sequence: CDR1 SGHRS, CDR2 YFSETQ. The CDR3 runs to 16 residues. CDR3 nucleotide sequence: TGCGCCAGCAGCTTTTTCGGACAGGGAAACACCGGGGAGCTGTTTTTT. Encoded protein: CASSFFGQGNTGELFF. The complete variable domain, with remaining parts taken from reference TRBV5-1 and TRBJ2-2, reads KAGVTQTPRYLIKTRGQQVTLSCSPISGHRSVSWYQQTPGQGLQFLFEYFSETQRNKGNFPGRFSGRQFSNSRSEMNVSTLELGDSALYLCASSFFGQGNTGELFFGEGSRLTVL.

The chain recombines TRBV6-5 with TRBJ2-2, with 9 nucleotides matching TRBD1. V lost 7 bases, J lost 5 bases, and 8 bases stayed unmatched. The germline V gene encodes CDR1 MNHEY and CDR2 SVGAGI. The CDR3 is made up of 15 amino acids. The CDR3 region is CASKRQGGSTGELFF. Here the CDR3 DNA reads TGTGCCAGCAAAAGACAGGGGGGATCGACCGGGGAGCTGTTTTTT.

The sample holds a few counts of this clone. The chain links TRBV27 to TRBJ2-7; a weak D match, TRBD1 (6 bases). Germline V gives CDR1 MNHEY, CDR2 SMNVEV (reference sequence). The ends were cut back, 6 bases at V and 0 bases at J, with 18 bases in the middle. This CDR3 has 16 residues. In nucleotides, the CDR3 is TGTGCCAGCAGCTACGGGCGACAGGTTGGCTCCTACGAGCAGTACTTC. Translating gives CASSYGRQVGSYEQYF.

CDR3 amino acids: CATSRDAGDEQYF. DNA of the CDR3: TGTGCCACCAGCAGAGATGCCGGAGACGAGCAGTACTTC. The chain combines TRBV15 with TRBJ2-5; no clear D gene. The closer fit of TRBJ2-7 to the DNA end suggests the J call may be wrong. The V gene's germline CDR1 is LNHNV and CDR2 YYDKDF (reference sequence). The CDR3 is made up of 13 amino acids.

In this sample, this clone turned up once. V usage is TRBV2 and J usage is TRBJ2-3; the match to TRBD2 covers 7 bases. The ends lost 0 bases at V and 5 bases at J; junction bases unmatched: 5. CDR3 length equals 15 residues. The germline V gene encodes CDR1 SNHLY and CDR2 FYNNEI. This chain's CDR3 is CASSEAGRRGDTQYF. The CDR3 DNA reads TGTGCCAGCAGTGAAGCCGGGAGGCGGGGAGATACGCAGTATTTT.

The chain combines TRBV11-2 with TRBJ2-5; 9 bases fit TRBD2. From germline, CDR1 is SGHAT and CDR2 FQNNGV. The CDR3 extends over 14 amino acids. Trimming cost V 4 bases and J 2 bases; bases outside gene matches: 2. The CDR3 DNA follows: TGTGCCAGCAGCTCTCTAGCGGGACAAGAGACCCAGTACTTC. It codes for CASSSLAGQETQYF. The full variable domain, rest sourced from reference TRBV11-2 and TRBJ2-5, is EAGVAQSPRYKIIEKRQSVAFWCNPISGHATLYWYQQILGQGPKLLIQFQNNGVVDDSQLPKDRFSAERLKGVDSTLKIQPAKLEDSAVYLCASSSLAGQETQYFGPGTRLLVL.

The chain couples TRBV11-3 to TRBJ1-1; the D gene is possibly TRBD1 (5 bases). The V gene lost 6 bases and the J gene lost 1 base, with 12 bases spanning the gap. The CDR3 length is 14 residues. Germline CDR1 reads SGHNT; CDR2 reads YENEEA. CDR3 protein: CASSTGFENTEAFF. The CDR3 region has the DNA TGTGCCAGCAGTACAGGATTCGAGAACACTGAAGCTTTCTTT.

CDR3 in amino acids: CASSLEGAGPLWGTQYF. The CDR3 coding sequence is TGTGCCAGCAGCTTGGAAGGCGCGGGGCCCTTATGGGGGACCCAGTACTTC. The rearrangement joins TRBV5-4 to TRBJ2-5; tentative D call: TRBD2 (6 bases). The germline CDR1 and CDR2 sequences are SGHNT and YYREEE (reference sequence). With 0 bases removed from V and 7 bases from J, the gap between germline ends came to 22 bases. CDR3 length: 17 amino acids.

CDR3 loop: CASSYQGEQYF. Written as DNA, the CDR3 is TGTGCCAGCAGTTACCAGGGCGAGCAGTACTTC. This chain uses TRBV6-6 with TRBJ2-7, with D possibly TRBD1 on 5 matching bases. The V end lost 2 bases, the J end lost 6 bases, and 5 bases lay between the germline ends. The CDR3 loop spans 11 amino acids. The V gene's germline CDR1 is MNHNY and CDR2 SVGAGI (reference sequence).

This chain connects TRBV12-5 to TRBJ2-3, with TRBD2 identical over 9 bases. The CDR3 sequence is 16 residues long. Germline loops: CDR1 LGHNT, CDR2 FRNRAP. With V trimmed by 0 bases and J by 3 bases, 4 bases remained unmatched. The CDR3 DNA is TGTGCTAGTGGTTTGGTGTTAGCGGGAGCAACAGATACGCAGTATTTT. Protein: CASGLVLAGATDTQYF.